These 10 T cell receptor beta chains came from one sample sequenced in a study of CD8 T cells in ankylosing spondylitis (dated by TCRdb to about 2017). Study-level results and caveats: Blood from ankylosing spondylitis patients appeared to be characterized by a TCR beta motif made up of about 8 highly homologous amino acid variants.

Library creation used 5' RACE. This sample was sequenced with an Illumina HiSeq 2500. TCRdb reprocessed the public reads (quality trimming at Q25 with fastp, clone calling with MiXCR) and kept in-frame beta chains. Each entry is one CDR3 protein sequence, shown with its most common DNA and genes. This sample holds about 500,000 distinct CDR3 sequences; 10% to 15% were observed only once. The leading ten clones occupy under 7.5% of the sample. Their cognate antigens are unknown. Material: blood, either unsorted or a sorted T cell fraction (not recorded which). The receptors here all came from a male donor with ankylosing spondylitis.

This sequence joins TRBV24-1 and TRBJ2-1; 9 nucleotides align to TRBD2. This CDR3 contains 15 residues. V dropped 9 bases and J dropped 7; count of bases not matched to a gene: 12. The germline V gene has CDR1 KGHDR and CDR2 SFDVKD. CDR3 sequence reads: CATSGHSGRMNEQFF. CDR3 in DNA: TGTGCCACCTCAGGGCATAGCGGGAGAATGAATGAGCAGTTCTTC.

The chain is built from TRBV27 and TRBJ2-2; tentative D call: TRBD1 (6 bases). The CDR3 is 16 amino acids. Trimming took off 5 bases at V and 1 base at J, with 14 bases between the two ends. The V gene's germline CDR1 is MNHEY and CDR2 SMNVEV (reference sequence). CDR3 in amino acids: CASSPFDRLNTGELFF. CDR3 DNA: TGTGCCAGCAGTCCATTCGACAGGTTGAACACCGGGGAGCTGTTTTTT.

This clonotype was seen at least ten times. CDR3 DNA: TGTGCCTGGAGTGGAGGAATTCAGCCCCAGCATTTT. This gives the protein CAWSGGIQPQHF. The V gene is TRBV30, the J gene TRBJ1-5; D is ambiguous. This CDR3 is 12 amino acids long. The V and J ends lost 1 base and 6 bases respectively, with 7 bases between them. Germline V gives CDR1 GTSNPN, CDR2 SVGIG (reference sequence).

The rearrangement joins TRBV11-2 to TRBJ1-1, with D uncertain. This CDR3 has 14 residues. The germline V gene has CDR1 SGHAT and CDR2 FQNNGV. Trimming removed 4 bases from V and 4 bases from J, with 13 bases in between. CDR3 in DNA: TGTGCCAGCAGCTCACAGTTTTCGGGCACTGAAGCTTTCTTT. Its translation is CASSSQFSGTEAFF.

The chain combines TRBV7-9 with TRBJ2-3; no definite D call. Germline-derived CDR1 and CDR2 are SEHNR and FQNEAQ (reference sequence). Between the trimmed V and J ends, which lost 1 base and 5 bases, there was a span of 13 bases. This CDR3 has 15 amino acids. In nucleotides, the CDR3 is TGTGCCAGCAGCTTAGAAGGTCTAACGGGAGATACGCAGTATTTT. Translated: CASSLEGLTGDTQYF.

V and J are TRBV5-1 and TRBJ1-1; 11 bases are shared with TRBD1. The trim removed 6 bases at V and 8 bases at J, leaving 12 bases unmatched. Germline V gene lookup returns CDR1 SGHRS and CDR2 YFSETQ. The CDR3 is made up of 15 amino acids. CDR3 sequence: CASNSYRTGGSEAFF. CDR3 DNA sequence: TGCGCCAGCAACTCATACCGGACAGGGGGCTCAGAAGCTTTCTTT. Using reference TRBV5-1 and TRBJ1-1 for the parts outside the CDR3, the full variable domain is KAGVTQTPRYLIKTRGQQVTLSCSPISGHRSVSWYQQTPGQGLQFLFEYFSETQRNKGNFPGRFSGRQFSNSRSEMNVSTLELGDSALYLCASNSYRTGGSEAFFGQGTRLTVV.

This clonotype was counted ten times or more. CDR3 bases: TGCGCCAGCAGCACCTGGACAGGGGAGGCCTACGAGCAGTACTTC. Encoded protein: CASSTWTGEAYEQYF. The V and J genes are TRBV5-1 and TRBJ2-7; 9 nucleotides match TRBD1. CDR1 is SGHRS, CDR2 YFSETQ, per germline. The V and J ends lost 4 bases and 2 bases, in that order; junction bases with no gene match: 7. The CDR3 loop spans 15 amino acids.

The genes are TRBV19 and TRBJ2-7, with 9 bases identical to TRBD1. J was trimmed by 2 bases and V by 8 bases; bases with no gene match: 7. This CDR3 comprises 14 residues. The germline gives CDR1 LNHDA, CDR2 SQIVND (reference sequence). The CDR3: CASYAGTGPYEQYF. The CDR3 nucleotides read TGTGCCAGTTATGCCGGGACAGGGCCCTACGAGCAGTACTTC.

This clonotype was recorded only once. The chain joins TRBV11-2 to TRBJ2-2, with D unresolved. Germline loops: CDR1 SGHAT, CDR2 FQNNGV. The CDR3 has 11 amino acids. The V gene lost 2 bases and the J gene lost 12 bases, with 7 bases spanning the gap. CDR3 in DNA: TGTGCCAGCAGCTTATCAAGGAAGCTGTTTTTT. As protein: CASSLSRKLFF.

The gene calls are TRBV7-9 and TRBJ1-1, with 8 bases identical to TRBD1. The V and J ends lost 3 bases and 5 bases, in that order; junction bases with no gene match: 5. Germline CDR1 reads SEHNR; CDR2 reads FQNEAQ (reference sequence). The CDR3 loop spans 14 amino acids. CDR3 residues: CASSFGQGWTEAFF. DNA of the CDR3: TGTGCCAGCAGCTTCGGACAGGGCTGGACTGAAGCTTTCTTT.